The 2 T cell receptor beta chains in this list originate from one sample, sequenced in a study of radiotherapy plus CTLA-4 blockade in lung cancer (dated by TCRdb to 2017 to 2018). The library was obtained by the immunoSEQ multiplex PCR assay. TCRdb re-hosts the immuneACCESS table, in-frame sequences only. Its copies lack some clones; in the studies checked, an unresolved V gene accounts for under half of them, and the cause for the rest is not known. This sample holds tens of thousands of clones; 65% to 80% were observed only once. In total, the top ten clones hold 8% to 10% of the sample. Sample: peripheral blood, taken from a patient treated with radiotherapy plus ipilimumab. The receptors were gathered from a human donor with non-small cell lung cancer who had a complete response to radiotherapy plus ipilimumab.

This chain joins TRBV5-1 and TRBJ1-1, with 11 bases lining up with TRBD1. Germline V gene data show CDR1 as SGHRS and CDR2 as YFSETQ. The CDR3 extends over 19 amino acids. J lost 2 bases, V lost 2 bases, and 14 bases had no gene match. CDR3 in DNA: TGCGCCAGCAGCTTTTGGACAGGGGGCCGGTTGCGGAGTAACACTGAAGCTTTCTTT. This codes for CASSFWTGGRLRSNTEAFF.

This rearrangement joins TRBV5-4 to TRBJ2-1; a possible D gene is TRBD2 (7 bases). CDR1 is SGHNT, CDR2 YYREEE, per germline (reference sequence). Trimming removed 4 bases at V and 9 bases at J, with 17 bases between. There are 14 residues in the CDR3. In DNA, the CDR3 is TGTGCCAGCAGCCCTCAAGGGGGGGGCCGTGAGCAGTTCTTC. This gives the protein CASSPQGGGREQFF.